Sequencing of this TCR beta chain was carried out in a study of neurological immune-mediated disorders. Study-wide findings and caveats: The multiple sclerosis repertoire cluster was associated with no clinical or MRI feature. A possible signature appeared as one related-CDR3 cluster, in which phylogenetic grouping placed the repertoires of 18 of 34 multiple sclerosis patients.

The CDR3 totals 13 residues. Germline CDR1 is SNHLY and CDR2 is FYNNEI. Trimming stripped 6 bases from V and 11 bases from J, with 18 bases between. 5'RACE with 10-nucleotide random UMIs produced the cDNA. TCRdb redid the calling of the 5' RACE reads with MiXCR, one entry per CDR3 protein. Among 75,000 to 80,000 distinct CDR3 sequences listed, approximately 5% were seen once. This clonotype was observed at least ten times. Its target is unknown. The sequence was collected from a woman in her thirties with multiple sclerosis. The chain has TRBV2 and TRBJ2-3, with unresolved D. Material for sequencing was PBMCs. This CDR3 reads CASRLANPNRQYF. The CDR3 region has the DNA TGTGCCAGCAGGTTGGCTAACCCCAACCGGCAGTATTTT.